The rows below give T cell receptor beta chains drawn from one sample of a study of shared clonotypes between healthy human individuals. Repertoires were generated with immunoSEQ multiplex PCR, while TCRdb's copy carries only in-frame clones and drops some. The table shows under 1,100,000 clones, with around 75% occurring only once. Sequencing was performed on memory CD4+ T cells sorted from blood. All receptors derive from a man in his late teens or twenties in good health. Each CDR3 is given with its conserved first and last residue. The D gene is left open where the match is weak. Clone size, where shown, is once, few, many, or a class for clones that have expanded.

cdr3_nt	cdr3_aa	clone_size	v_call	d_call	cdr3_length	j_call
TGTGCCAGCTCACCAGACAGGGGGGGCAATCAGCCCCAGCATTTT	CASSPDRGGNQPQHF	many	TRBV18	TRBD1	15	TRBJ1-5
TGTGCCAGAAGCTTGTCGGGACTAGCGGCCTACGAGCAGTACTTC	CARSLSGLAAYEQYF	.	TRBV5-3	TRBD2	15	TRBJ2-7
TGTGCCTGGAGTGTTTCTACAAGGGACTACAATGAGCAGTTCTTC	CAWSVSTRDYNEQFF	.	TRBV30	.	15	TRBJ2-1
TGTGCCAGCAGTGAAGCGCTTCGTGGACAGTGGGCAGATACGCAGTATTTT	CASSEALRGQWADTQYF	.	TRBV2	.	17	TRBJ2-3
TGCGCCAGCAGCTGGGGGCCAGGGACCCCGAACACTGAAGCTTTCTTT	CASSWGPGTPNTEAFF	.	TRBV5-1	.	16	TRBJ1-1
TGTGCCAGCAGAAATGGGCTCTACGAGCAGTACTTC	CASRNGLYEQYF	.	TRBV27	.	12	TRBJ2-7
TGTGCCAGCAGCTTGGGCTCCGCCGCTGGAAACACCATATATTTT	CASSLGSAAGNTIYF	.	TRBV7-6	.	15	TRBJ1-3
TGTGCCAGTATATCCATAGGACAAATCTATGGCTACACCTTC	CASISIGQIYGYTF	.	TRBV19	.	14	TRBJ1-2
TGCAGCGCCGGACGGTTCCTGGGCAATGAGCAGTTCTTC	CSAGRFLGNEQFF	.	TRBV29-1	.	13	TRBJ2-1
TGCGCCAGCAGCTTGGAGTCCGGGACAGGGTCCTACGAGCAGTACTTC	CASSLESGTGSYEQYF	.	TRBV5-1	TRBD1	16	TRBJ2-7
TGTGCCAGCGCAGCCGTGGGGACTGAAGCTTTCTTT	CASAAVGTEAFF	few	TRBV9	.	12	TRBJ1-1
TGTGCCAGCAGTTTAGGGACAGGGACCTCGGGATCACCCCTCCACTTT	CASSLGTGTSGSPLHF	.	TRBV6-5	TRBD1	16	TRBJ1-6
TGTGCCAGCAGCTTAGATTGGTCATTCGGCTCGGGGGACACTGAAGCTTTCTTT	CASSLDWSFGSGDTEAFF	.	TRBV11-2	.	18	TRBJ1-1
TGTGCCAGCAGCTTGGAGGGCAACTCTGGGGCCAACGTCCTGACTTTC	CASSLEGNSGANVLTF	.	TRBV5-5	.	16	TRBJ2-6
TGTGCCAGCAGTCCCGGCCCCGACATCGGTGCTACTGATAGCAATCAGCCCCAGCATTTT	CASSPGPDIGATDSNQPQHF	.	TRBV27	.	20	TRBJ1-5
TGTGCCAGCTCACCACAGGAGAGTTCGCAGCCCCAGCATTTT	CASSPQESSQPQHF	.	TRBV18	.	14	TRBJ1-5
TGTGCCAGCAGACAAGGGGGCACATTCAACTATGGCTACACCTTC	CASRQGGTFNYGYTF	once	TRBV2	TRBD1	15	TRBJ1-2
TGTGCCAGCAGCTTGGCTAGGACAGGGGCAGGCACTGAAGCTTTCTTT	CASSLARTGAGTEAFF	.	TRBV5-4	TRBD1	16	TRBJ1-1
TGCGCCAGCAGCCTGGGGTCCGGGGGTTCCTACGAGCAGTACTTC	CASSLGSGGSYEQYF	.	TRBV5-1	.	15	TRBJ2-7
TGTGCCAGCAGCTTAGGCGCAGGGAATGGCTACACCTTC	CASSLGAGNGYTF	few	TRBV7-8	.	13	TRBJ1-2
TGTGCCAGCAGCTTGGCCCCGGCAGTTGGCTACACCTTC	CASSLAPAVGYTF	.	TRBV11-2	.	13	TRBJ1-2
TGTGCCAGCAGTTTTCAGACAGGGGCTGGCTACACCTTC	CASSFQTGAGYTF	once	TRBV27	TRBD1	13	TRBJ1-2
TGTGCCAGCTCACCATGGGTCAGTAGCACAGATACGCAGTATTTT	CASSPWVSSTDTQYF	.	TRBV18	.	15	TRBJ2-3
TGTGCCAGCAGACGACCATTTCTCGGACAAGATCCCTATGGCTACACCTTC	CASRRPFLGQDPYGYTF	.	TRBV11-2	.	17	TRBJ1-2
TGTGCCAGCAGTACCGACAGTGGTAGCAATCAGCCCCAGCATTTT	CASSTDSGSNQPQHF	many	TRBV6-1	.	15	TRBJ1-5
TGTGCCAGCAGCGACGGGGGCCGAGAGACCCAGTACTTC	CASSDGGRETQYF	.	TRBV28	.	13	TRBJ2-5
TGTGCCAGCAGCTCGATGGGCGGCCGGTTATATCAGCCCCAGCATTTT	CASSSMGGRLYQPQHF	.	TRBV5-6	.	16	TRBJ1-5
TGTGCCAGCAGCTTGGACCCTGGGGATGAAAAACTGTTTTTT	CASSLDPGDEKLFF	.	TRBV11-2	.	14	TRBJ1-4
TGTGCCAGCTCACCAATTCCAGGGATCTCTGGAAACACCATATATTTT	CASSPIPGISGNTIYF	once	TRBV18	.	16	TRBJ1-3
TGTGCCAGCAGCATGAAAAGCGGAGAGACCCAGTACTTC	CASSMKSGETQYF	.	TRBV5-4	.	13	TRBJ2-5
TGTGCCAGCAGCTCCTCGTCGGCCGGGGAGCTGTTTTTT	CASSSSSAGELFF	.	TRBV7-6	.	13	TRBJ2-2
TGTGCCAGCAGCTCCTATAAGGGAACGGATACGCAGTATTTT	CASSSYKGTDTQYF	.	TRBV7-2	.	14	TRBJ2-3
TGTGCCAGCAGCCAATATTCCTACAATGAGCAGTTCTTC	CASSQYSYNEQFF	.	TRBV16	.	13	TRBJ2-1
TGTGCCAGCAGCCCAGTAATGGGTAATTCACCCCTCCACTTT	CASSPVMGNSPLHF	.	TRBV7-6	.	14	TRBJ1-6
TGTGCCAGCAGCCAAGACAGGGTCTTAATCAATGAGCAGTTCTTC	CASSQDRVLINEQFF	.	TRBV28	TRBD1	15	TRBJ2-1
TGTGCCAGTAGTATCTTTCGCCTAGCGGGGGGGCTCTACAATGAGCAGTTCTTC	CASSIFRLAGGLYNEQFF	.	TRBV19	TRBD2	18	TRBJ2-1
TGCGCCAGCAGCCAAGATGTAGGGGTCGAGCAGTACTTC	CASSQDVGVEQYF	.	TRBV4-3	.	13	TRBJ2-7
TGTGCCAGCAGCTTAGCTTCCGGGACAGGGGCCTACGAGCAGTACTTC	CASSLASGTGAYEQYF	.	TRBV7-2	TRBD1	16	TRBJ2-7
TGTGCCAGCAGCCCTGAGAGGGCTCGGTCCCTCTACGAGCAGTACTTC	CASSPERARSLYEQYF	.	TRBV7-8	.	16	TRBJ2-7
TGTGCCAGCAGCCCTCAGGAAGGCTACACCTTC	CASSPQEGYTF	.	TRBV6-6	.	11	TRBJ1-2
TGTGCCAGCAGCCTAGGTGGGACAGGGATGATAAAGACTGAAGCTTTCTTT	CASSLGGTGMIKTEAFF	.	TRBV5-4	TRBD1	17	TRBJ1-1
TGTGCCAGCTCACCTCCCTCGAACACTGAAGCTTTCTTT	CASSPPSNTEAFF	.	TRBV18	.	13	TRBJ1-1
TGTGCCAGCTCACCGACACAAGCGGGCGCGAACACCGGGGAGCTGTTTTTT	CASSPTQAGANTGELFF	once	TRBV18	.	17	TRBJ2-2
TGTGCCAGCAGTGATTTTACTAGATCCTACAATGAGCAGTTCTTC	CASSDFTRSYNEQFF	.	TRBV25-1	.	15	TRBJ2-1
TGTGCCACCAGCACCGGGACAGGGTATGGCTACACCTTC	CATSTGTGYGYTF	.	TRBV15	TRBD1	13	TRBJ1-2
TGTGCTAGTGGTCGGACAGGCGGGAACACTGAAGCTTTCTTT	CASGRTGGNTEAFF	.	TRBV12-5	TRBD1	14	TRBJ1-1
TGTGCCAGCTCTCCCTCGGGGGTTGTATACGAGCAGTACTTC	CASSPSGVVYEQYF	.	TRBV18	.	14	TRBJ2-7
TGTGCCAGGTCGGACAGGGCGGTTGAAGCTTTCTTT	CARSDRAVEAFF	.	TRBV19	TRBD1	12	TRBJ1-1
TGTGCCTGGAGCGGCATGGGACAGTCTAATTCACCCCTCCACTTT	CAWSGMGQSNSPLHF	.	TRBV30	TRBD1	15	TRBJ1-6
TGTGCCAGCGGGGGCGGGGAGCTGTTTTTT	CASGGGELFF	.	TRBV6-6	.	10	TRBJ2-2
TGTGCCAGCAGCTCCTCCTACGGTGAAAAACTGTTTTTT	CASSSSYGEKLFF	.	TRBV7-2	.	13	TRBJ1-4
TGTGCCAGCAGCACGACAGGGGTCGGAGAGCAGTACTTC	CASSTTGVGEQYF	.	TRBV7-9	TRBD1	13	TRBJ2-7
TGTGCTAGCAGCCTAACGACAGGGGCGGGGGAGCTGTTTTTT	CASSLTTGAGELFF	.	TRBV7-7	TRBD1	14	TRBJ2-2
TGCGCCAGCAGCTCATCCGGGGAGAACACCGGGGAGCTGTTTTTT	CASSSSGENTGELFF	.	TRBV5-1	.	15	TRBJ2-2
TGTGCCAGCAGACAGGGGCTTTATCGTCTGGACACCGGGGAGCTGTTTTTT	CASRQGLYRLDTGELFF	.	TRBV2	TRBD1	17	TRBJ2-2
TGTGCCAGCAGTTACTCAGCGGGTCCTCCCTACGAGCAGTACTTC	CASSYSAGPPYEQYF	.	TRBV6-5	.	15	TRBJ2-7
TGTGCCACCACCTCAGGGGGCGGGGAGACCCAGTACTTC	CATTSGGGETQYF	.	TRBV10-3	TRBD1	13	TRBJ2-5
TGTGCCAGTATGGACGGTACTAGGGGCAATCAGCCCCAGCATTTT	CASMDGTRGNQPQHF	.	TRBV19	.	15	TRBJ1-5
TGTGCCAGCAGCCGGAAAACCGGGACTAGCGCCACAGATACGCAGTATTTT	CASSRKTGTSATDTQYF	.	TRBV5-6	TRBD2	17	TRBJ2-3